The clone carrying this T cell receptor beta chain was counted only a few times. Seattle patient enrollment occurred during active infection, with longitudinal follow-up thereafter. Only in-frame clones appear in the TCRdb table, and some are missing; sequencing was by immunoSEQ multiplex PCR. The sample has 55,000 to 75,000 clones, roughly 80% seen once. These data belong to a study of blood T cell repertoires in COVID-19. Overall study: Acute and convalescent COVID-19 specimens originated in the United States, Italy and Spain. The cDNA or gDNA used as material had been derived from T cells, B-cell-depleted T cells, or PBMCs.

Trimming cost V 1 base and J 4 bases, with 7 bases left between them. The germline CDR1 and CDR2 sequences are SGHVS and FNYEAQ. The CDR3 totals 13 residues. This TCR came from an elderly man with COVID-19, enrolled during active disease. The V and J genes are TRBV7-6 and TRBJ1-1; tentative D call: TRBD1 (6 bases). Sequenced material: peripheral blood. In DNA, the CDR3 is TGTGCCAGCAGCTTAGACAGGGCCACTGAAGCTTTCTTT. Translated: CASSLDRATEAFF.